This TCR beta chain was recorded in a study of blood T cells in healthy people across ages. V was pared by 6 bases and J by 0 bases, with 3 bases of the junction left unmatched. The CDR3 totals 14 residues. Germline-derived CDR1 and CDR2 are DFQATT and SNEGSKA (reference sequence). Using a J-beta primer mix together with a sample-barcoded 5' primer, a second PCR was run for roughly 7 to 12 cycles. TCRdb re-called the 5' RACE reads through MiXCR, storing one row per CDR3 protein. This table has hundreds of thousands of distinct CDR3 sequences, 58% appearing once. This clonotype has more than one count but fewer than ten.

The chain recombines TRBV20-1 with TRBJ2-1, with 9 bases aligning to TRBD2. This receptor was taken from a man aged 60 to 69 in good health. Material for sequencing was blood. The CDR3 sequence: CSAKTSGSYNEQFF. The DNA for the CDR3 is TGCAGTGCCAAGACTAGCGGCTCCTACAATGAGCAGTTCTTC.